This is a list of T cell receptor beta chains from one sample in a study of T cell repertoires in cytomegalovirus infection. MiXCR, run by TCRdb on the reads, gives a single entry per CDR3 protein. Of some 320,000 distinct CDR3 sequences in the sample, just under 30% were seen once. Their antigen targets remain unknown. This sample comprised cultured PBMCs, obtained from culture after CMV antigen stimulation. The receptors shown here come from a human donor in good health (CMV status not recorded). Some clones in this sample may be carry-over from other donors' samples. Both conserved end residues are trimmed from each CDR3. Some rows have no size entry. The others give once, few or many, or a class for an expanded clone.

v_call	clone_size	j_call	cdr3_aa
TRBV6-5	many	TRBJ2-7	ASSYRGQGAYEQY
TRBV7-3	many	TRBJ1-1	ASSLQGAMNTEAF
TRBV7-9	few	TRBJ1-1	ASSLAGSPNTEAF
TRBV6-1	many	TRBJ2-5	ASIPPGPRETQY
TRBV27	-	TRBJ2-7	ASSSPGTGGSYEQY
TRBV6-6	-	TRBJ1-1	ASTPFGLGLGEAF
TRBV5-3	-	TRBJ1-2	ASSLAERQEHYGYT
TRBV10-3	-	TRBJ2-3	AISEFGTSGGAGTDTQY
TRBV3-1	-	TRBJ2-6	ASSQGTLSGANVLT
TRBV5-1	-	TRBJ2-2	ASSETLTGELF